The TCR beta chain described here comes from a study of blood T cell repertoires in COVID-19. Study-wide background: Spain, Italy and the United States supplied samples that represented acute and convalescent COVID-19.

Trimming removed 2 bases from V and 5 bases from J; junction bases left unmatched: 9. This CDR3 contains 19 residues. Germline V gene sequence: CDR1 SGDLS, CDR2 YYNGEE. Original processing methods: Scientists estimated how many nucleated cells there were by amplifying reference gene primers. Profiled with immunoSEQ multiplex PCR; TCRdb holds only in-frame clones, not every one. V, J and clone size derive from that table, while D and trimming were established from the DNA sequence. Found here are around 70,000 clones, just under 80% of them singletons; the top ten hold around 9.7%. Sequencing was carried out using peripheral blood. This sequence joins TRBV9 and TRBJ2-2; 16 bases line up with TRBD2. The source is a human donor in a cohort sampled during active COVID-19. The chain's CDR3 is CASSVGTSGRARVTGELFF. CDR3 DNA: TGTGCCAGCAGCGTTGGGACTAGCGGGAGGGCCAGGGTGACCGGGGAGCTGTTTTTT.